This TCR beta chain was sequenced during a study of graft-versus-host responses after intestinal transplantation. A word on this clone: What it binds is not known.

The CDR3 has 17 residues. The germline gives CDR1 SGHRS, CDR2 YFSETQ. The V end lost 0 bases, the J end lost 1 base, and 17 bases lay between the germline ends. The repertoire was sequenced with immunoSEQ multiplex PCR; TCRdb's copy has only in-frame clones and lacks some. The repertoire has tens of thousands of clones, approximately 93% of them found once; the top ten carry about 0.23%. The chain combines TRBV5-1 with TRBJ2-7, with D possibly TRBD1 on 6 matching bases. The origin of this receptor is a human donor who was the organ donor for an intestinal transplant. The sequenced sample was unstimulated CD4+ T cells sorted from spleen or lymph node cells, obtained before transplant. CDR3 in amino acids: CASSLAYFGQGSYEQYF. As DNA, the CDR3 is TGCGCCAGCAGCTTGGCCTACTTCGGCCAGGGGTCCTACGAGCAGTACTTC.